What follows are 10 T cell receptor beta chains derived from one specimen sequenced in a study of cytomegalovirus exposure and HLA in healthy donors. With 60 Vbeta and 13 Jbeta primers, the PCR was carried out. Repertoires were generated with immunoSEQ multiplex PCR, while TCRdb's copy carries only in-frame clones and drops some. The sample lists 120,000 to 150,000 clones, 70% to 85% occurring once. Material for sequencing was PBMCs. The receptors stem from a male donor in good health and CMV-seronegative.

The chain recombines TRBV2 with TRBJ2-7; weak D call: TRBD2 (5 bases). V was clipped by 7 bases and J by 7 bases, with 23 bases between them. Germline V lookup: CDR1 SNHLY, CDR2 FYNNEI. CDR3 length equals 15 residues. As DNA, the CDR3 is TGTGCCAGCATCCCGATTAAAGGTGGGAGAGGTGAGCAGTACTTC. As protein: CASIPIKGGRGEQYF.

The rearrangement joins TRBV28 to TRBJ2-1, with 8 bases matching TRBD2. V was clipped by 7 bases and J by 2 bases; unmatched bases: 13. The germline V gene has CDR1 MDHEN and CDR2 SYDVKM. This CDR3 has 17 amino acids. CDR3: CASMSPRTSTTYNEQFF. The CDR3 DNA is TGTGCCAGCATGAGTCCCCGGACTAGCACTACCTACAATGAGCAGTTCTTC.

The J gene is TRBJ2-2, the V gene TRBV6-5; 10 bases align to TRBD1. The length of the CDR3 is 15 residues. J was trimmed by 7 bases and V by 1 base; bases with no gene match: 3. Germline V gene sequence: CDR1 MNHEY, CDR2 SVGAGI. This chain's CDR3 is CASSYWTGGGGELFF. The CDR3 nucleotides are TGTGCCAGCAGTTACTGGACAGGGGGAGGCGGGGAGCTGTTTTTT.

The count of this clone is one. The J gene is TRBJ1-4, the V gene TRBV10-3, with 7 bases that match TRBD1. J lost 0 bases, V lost 3 bases, and 7 bases had no gene match. Germline V gene lookup returns CDR1 ENHRY and CDR2 SYGVKD. The CDR3 is 17 amino acids. This CDR3 reads CAISDSRTGTTNEKLFF. CDR3 coding DNA: TGTGCCATCAGTGACTCCCGGACAGGCACAACTAATGAAAAACTGTTTTTT.

V usage is TRBV7-3 and J usage is TRBJ2-5, with D possibly TRBD2 on 6 matching bases. The germline V gene has CDR1 SGHTA and CDR2 FQGTGA. The V and J ends lost 0 bases and 3 bases respectively, with 8 bases between them. The CDR3 has 14 residues. CDR3 DNA sequence: TGTGCCAGCAGCTTAACGGGGGGAAAAGAGACCCAGTACTTC. It is translated as CASSLTGGKETQYF. Looking up the rest from reference TRBV7-3 and TRBJ2-5 gives the full variable domain: GAGVSQTPSNKVTEKGKYVELRCDPISGHTALYWYRQSLGQGPEFLIYFQGTGAADDSGLPNDRFFAVRPEGSVSTLKIQRTERGDSAVYLCASSLTGGKETQYFGPGTRLLVL.

As concerns this clone: Distinct nucleotide sequences in the sample also encode this CDR3. This chain links TRBV19 with TRBJ2-1; TRBD1 matches at 10 bases. In germline, CDR1 is LNHDA, CDR2 SQIVND (reference sequence). The J segment lost 8 bases and the V segment lost 5 bases, leaving 9 bases of the junction unmatched. This CDR3 is built from 15 residues. CDR3 protein: CASSPGQGWSHEQFF. The DNA of the CDR3 is TGTGCCAGTAGTCCGGGACAGGGGTGGTCACATGAGCAGTTCTTC. Full variable domain (remainder filled in from reference TRBV19 and TRBJ2-1): DGGITQSPKYLFRKEGQNVTLSCEQNLNHDAMYWYRQDPGQGLRLIYYSQIVNDFQKGDIAEGYSVSREKKESFPLTVTSAQKNPTAFYLCASSPGQGWSHEQFFGPGTRLTVL.

This chain's CDR3 is CASSEDGRGKLDNEQFF. DNA for the CDR3: TGTGCCAGCAGTGAAGACGGGAGAGGGAAACTGGACAATGAGCAGTTCTTC. The chain has TRBV6-1 and TRBJ2-1; D is possibly TRBD2 (6 bases). Trimming removed 1 base at V and 5 bases at J, with 18 bases between. CDR1 is MNHNS, CDR2 SASEGT, per germline. This CDR3 spans 17 amino acids.

V usage is TRBV4-1 and J usage is TRBJ1-2; TRBD1 might be the D (5 bases). The ends were cut back, 0 bases at V and 4 bases at J, with 12 bases in the middle. CDR3 length equals 15 residues. Germline assignment: CDR1 MGHRA and CDR2 YSYEKL. The CDR3 bases are TGCGCCAGCAGCCAAGATAGTCTCCAGGGCTATGGCTACACCTTC. Translating gives CASSQDSLQGYGYTF.

V and J are TRBV2 and TRBJ1-3, with D possibly matching TRBD1 (5 bases). This CDR3 comprises 14 residues. V dropped 5 bases and J dropped 1 base, with 9 bases sitting between them. CDR1 is SNHLY and CDR2 is FYNNEI in the germline V gene. CDR3 residues: CASSPQGSGNTIYF. The CDR3 DNA reads as TGTGCCAGCAGTCCTCAGGGATCTGGAAACACCATATATTTT.

V gene TRBV7-6 combines with J gene TRBJ2-5, with D possibly TRBD1 on 5 matching bases. With 1 base removed from V and 4 bases from J, the gap between germline ends came to 10 bases. The germline V gene has CDR1 SGHVS and CDR2 FNYEAQ. The CDR3 is 14 residues long. The CDR3 nucleotides are TGTGCCAGCAGCTTAGGGCAGGGCCCAGAGACCCAGTACTTC. Its translation is CASSLGQGPETQYF.